The next 10 T cell receptor beta chains were all read from a single sample in a study of ipilimumab plus nivolumab after autologous stem cell transplantation. Profiled with immunoSEQ multiplex PCR; TCRdb holds only in-frame clones, not every one. The data show fewer than 15,000 clones, around 74% seen once. The sequenced sample was PBMCs, obtained in a trial of ipilimumab plus nivolumab as post-transplant consolidation. These receptors all stem from a male donor with primary mediastinal lymphoma.

The chain is built from TRBV29-1 and TRBJ2-6; D gene uncertain. CDR3 length equals 16 residues. Trimming took off 6 bases at V and 1 base at J, with 16 bases between the two ends. Germline loops: CDR1 SQVTM, CDR2 ANQGSEA. This CDR3 is CSVRPGPASGANVLTF. The CDR3 DNA follows: TGCAGCGTCAGACCGGGTCCTGCATCTGGGGCCAACGTCCTGACTTTC.

By its share, this clone is medium-sized. V usage is TRBV11-3 and J usage is TRBJ1-1; D gene unclear. CDR1 is SGHNT and CDR2 is YENEEA in the germline V gene. The germline V and J ends were trimmed by 3 bases and 1 base, with 6 bases remaining between them. The CDR3 contains 13 residues. The CDR3 here is CASSFQGNTEAFF. The CDR3 coding sequence is TGTGCCAGCAGCTTTCAAGGGAACACTGAAGCTTTCTTT.

The chain has TRBV7-9 and TRBJ2-5, with D possibly matching TRBD1 (6 bases). The CDR3 extends over 15 amino acids. The V end was cut by 5 bases, the J end by 2 bases, with 15 bases between. CDR1 is SEHNR, CDR2 FQNEAQ, per germline (reference sequence). CDR3 sequence: CASSRPGTNQETQYF. The CDR3 region has the DNA TGTGCCAGCAGCCGACCCGGGACAAATCAAGAGACCCAGTACTTC.

V usage is TRBV10-3 and J usage is TRBJ1-6; D possibly corresponds to TRBD1 (5 bases). CDR1 and CDR2 (germline): ENHRY, SYGVKD. V was pared by 7 bases and J by 8 bases, with 15 bases between. The CDR3 covers 14 residues. The CDR3 coding sequence is TGTGCCATCAATACCGGGACGGGAGATTCACCCCTCCACTTT. Its protein is CAINTGTGDSPLHF.

V gene TRBV6-5 combines with J gene TRBJ2-2, with D possibly matching TRBD2 (6 bases). With 4 bases removed from V and 4 bases from J, the gap between germline ends came to 10 bases. Germline-derived CDR1 and CDR2 are MNHEY and SVGAGI. The CDR3 length is 14 residues. DNA for the CDR3: TGTGCCAGCAGTTTGGCGGGGCCCACCGGGGAGCTGTTTTTT. It codes for CASSLAGPTGELFF.

Here the CDR3 reads CASSLGTRHQETQYF. CDR3 nucleotides: TGTGCCAGCAGCTTGGGGACCCGACACCAAGAGACCCAGTACTTC. The chain has TRBV5-5 and TRBJ2-5; D gene unclear. The CDR3 sequence is 15 residues long. V was shortened by 0 bases and J by 0 bases, with 9 bases between the two germline ends. Germline lookup yields CDR1 SGHKS and CDR2 YYEKEE (reference sequence).

The chain joins TRBV1 to TRBJ2-3; TRBD2, the table's D call, lacks a check against the DNA. TRBV1 is an annotated pseudogene. CDR3 size: 19 residues. The chain's CDR3 is CTSSLGGNRLAGSTDTQYF. DNA for the CDR3: TGCACCAGCAGCCTGGGTGGGAATCGGCTAGCGGGGAGCACAGATACGCAGTATTTT.

The table lists this clone with a few counts. The chain has TRBV28 and TRBJ1-1; tentatively, D is TRBD1 (5 bases). This CDR3 has 16 residues. Trimming pared 8 bases from V and 4 bases from J, leaving 23 bases between. Germline loops: CDR1 MDHEN, CDR2 SYDVKM. This CDR3 is CASPRPGGVGATEAFF. CDR3 bases: TGTGCCAGCCCCCGCCCCGGGGGGGTAGGGGCCACTGAAGCTTTCTTT. Filled out from reference TRBV28 and TRBJ1-1, the complete variable domain reads DVKVTQSSRYLVKRTGEKVFLECVQDMDHENMFWYRQDPGLGLRLIYFSYDVKMKEKGDIPEGYSVSREKKERFSLILESASTNQTSMYLCASPRPGGVGATEAFFGQGTRLTVV.

The rearrangement joins TRBV6-1 to TRBJ1-6; D might be TRBD1 (6 bases). V was pared by 8 bases and J by 7 bases, with 15 bases between. The germline V gene has CDR1 MNHNS and CDR2 SASEGT. The CDR3 totals 14 residues. DNA of the CDR3: TGTGCCAGCTACACAGGGATCTTGAATTCACCCCTCCACTTT. It yields the protein CASYTGILNSPLHF.

The J gene is TRBJ2-1, the V gene TRBV19; 9 nucleotides agree with TRBD2. The CDR3 totals 15 residues. V was pared by 5 bases and J by 4 bases, with 6 bases of the junction left unmatched. Germline V gene data show CDR1 as LNHDA and CDR2 as SQIVND (reference sequence). In DNA form, the CDR3 reads TGTGCCAGTAGTGAAGCGGGGGGCTATTACAATGAGCAGTTCTTC. Its translation is CASSEAGGYYNEQFF.